Below, 15 T cell receptor beta chains from the same sample are listed, as sequenced in a study of blood T cell repertoires in COVID-19. Sequenced by immunoSEQ multiplex PCR; TCRdb stores in-frame clones only, minus some. Here the sample spans roughly 390,000 clones, about 85% being singletons. The sequenced sample consisted of peripheral blood. Receptors originate from a young woman with acute or convalescent COVID-19.

The chain couples TRBV5-1 to TRBJ1-1, with D possibly matching TRBD1 (6 bases). The germline V gene has CDR1 SGHRS and CDR2 YFSETQ. This CDR3 has 13 amino acids. The V and J ends lost 1 base and 6 bases respectively, with 10 bases between them. The CDR3: CASSLLGGPEAFF. The CDR3 nucleotides read TGCGCCAGCAGCTTGCTAGGGGGTCCTGAAGCTTTCTTT.

The rearrangement uses TRBV29-1 and TRBJ1-3, with D hard to call. CDR1 and CDR2 from the germline V gene are SQVTM and ANQGSEA. The CDR3 extends over 13 amino acids. Trimming took 5 bases from V and 4 from J, leaving 12 bases between them. The CDR3 spells CSVLAVNGNTIYF. The DNA for the CDR3 is TGCAGCGTTTTGGCAGTTAACGGAAACACCATATATTTT.

The V call is TRBV7-2, the J call TRBJ2-5; TRBD2 matches 10 bases. Germline V gene lookup returns CDR1 SGHTA and CDR2 FQGNSA. V lost 1 base, J lost 4 bases, and 0 bases stayed unmatched. The CDR3 has 14 amino acids. CDR3 amino acids: CASSLGLAGETQYF. CDR3 bases: TGTGCCAGCAGCTTAGGACTAGCGGGAGAGACCCAGTACTTC.

This chain uses TRBV30 with TRBJ2-7; TRBD1 matches 7 bases. The CDR3 loop spans 18 amino acids. Unmatched junction bases numbered 14, after V lost 0 bases and J lost 0 bases. Germline V gives CDR1 GTSNPN, CDR2 SVGIG (reference sequence). In DNA form, the CDR3 reads TGTGCCTGGAGTGTCGCACCGACCCGGGACAGATTCTCCTACGAGCAGTACTTC. This sequence encodes CAWSVAPTRDRFSYEQYF.

This clone appeared a few times. This sequence joins TRBV28 and TRBJ1-1, with D perhaps TRBD1 (6 bases). This CDR3 comprises 15 residues. The V gene lost 7 bases and the J gene lost 1 base, with 16 bases spanning the gap. Looked up from germline, CDR1 is MDHEN and CDR2 is SYDVKM. CDR3 DNA sequence: TGTGCCAGCAACTATCAACGGGGGGCGAACACTGAAGCTTTCTTT. Its protein is CASNYQRGANTEAFF.

The V and J genes are TRBV2 and TRBJ1-2, with 7 bases fitting TRBD1. This CDR3 is built from 14 residues. The J segment lost 8 bases and the V segment lost 7 bases, leaving 13 bases of the junction unmatched. Germline CDR1 is SNHLY and CDR2 is FYNNEI. The CDR3 spells CASKYQGEREGYTF. Here the CDR3 DNA reads TGTGCCAGCAAGTATCAGGGGGAGCGAGAAGGCTACACCTTC.

The genes are TRBV11-2 and TRBJ1-2, with a tentative D call TRBD1 (6 bases). CDR1 SGHAT and CDR2 FQNNGV come from the germline V gene. With 1 base removed from V and 4 bases from J, the gap between germline ends came to 16 bases. CDR3 length equals 16 residues. As DNA, the CDR3 is TGTGCCAGCAGCTTAGCGGGAAGAGACAGGTTCTATGGCTACACCTTC. Translating it yields CASSLAGRDRFYGYTF.

The DNA for the CDR3 is TGTGCCAGCAGCTTAACTTCTCCTAGCGGGAGGGTCAATGAGCAGTTCTTC. The encoded protein is CASSLTSPSGRVNEQFF. The V gene is TRBV7-3, the J gene TRBJ2-1; TRBD2 aligns across 12 bases. Germline values: CDR1 SGHTA, CDR2 FQGTGA. The ends lost 0 bases at V and 6 bases at J; junction bases unmatched: 6. This CDR3 is 17 amino acids long.

The CDR3 DNA is TGCAGCGTTGTTGCGGGAGTGGTCTACGAGCAGTACTTC. It specifies CSVVAGVVYEQYF. This chain uses TRBV29-1 with TRBJ2-7; 7 bases are a match to TRBD2. V shed 4 bases, J shed 3 bases, and the junction held 6 bases outside the gene matches. This CDR3 has 13 residues. Germline-derived CDR1 and CDR2 are SQVTM and ANQGSEA.

The chain uses TRBV4-1 and TRBJ2-5; a weak D match, TRBD2 (5 bases). V lost 3 bases to trimming and J lost 1 base, with 12 bases between them. This CDR3 has 15 residues. Per the germline V gene, CDR1 is MGHRA and CDR2 is YSYEKL. CDR3 DNA: TGCGCCAGCAGCCAGTCGAGGCTAGCCCAAGAGACCCAGTACTTC. Its translation is CASSQSRLAQETQYF.

This chain connects TRBV28 to TRBJ2-1, with TRBD2 as a possible D gene (6 bases). CDR3 size: 15 residues. Trimming pared 8 bases from V and 4 bases from J, leaving 18 bases between. The germline CDR1 and CDR2 sequences are MDHEN and SYDVKM. The CDR3 spells CASRRWASGYNEQFF. The CDR3 DNA is TGTGCCAGCCGCAGGTGGGCCAGCGGGTACAATGAGCAGTTCTTC. Looking up the rest from reference TRBV28 and TRBJ2-1 gives the full variable domain: DVKVTQSSRYLVKRTGEKVFLECVQDMDHENMFWYRQDPGLGLRLIYFSYDVKMKEKGDIPEGYSVSREKKERFSLILESASTNQTSMYLCASRRWASGYNEQFFGPGTRLTVL.

Here the CDR3 reads CASSLLAGGRETQYF. DNA of the CDR3: TGTGCCAGCAGTCTGCTAGCGGGGGGCCGAGAGACCCAGTACTTC. The chain uses TRBV27 and TRBJ2-5; 11 positions match TRBD2. Germline CDR1 MNHEY, CDR2 SMNVEV (reference sequence). The CDR3 extends over 15 amino acids. V was pared by 5 bases and J by 4 bases, with 6 bases of the junction left unmatched.

The V and J genes are TRBV14 and TRBJ2-7; the D is unclear. The CDR3 is 15 amino acids. In germline, CDR1 is SGHDN, CDR2 FVKESK. V lost 0 bases and J lost 2, with 11 bases in between. CDR3 sequence (DNA): TGTGCCAGCAGCCAAGATCAACGCCCTACCTACGAGCAGTACTTC. It yields the protein CASSQDQRPTYEQYF.

The rearrangement joins TRBV6-1 to TRBJ1-1; D uncertain. Germline assignment: CDR1 MNHNS and CDR2 SASEGT. The CDR3 totals 13 residues. The V and J ends lost 3 bases and 11 bases respectively, with 16 bases between them. The CDR3 region is CASSDTEFVRAFF. The CDR3 DNA reads as TGTGCCAGCAGTGACACGGAGTTCGTCCGGGCTTTCTTT.

The chain recombines TRBV5-1 with TRBJ2-7, with a weak D call TRBD1 (6 bases). Germline V CDR1 and CDR2: SGHRS, YFSETQ. CDR3 size: 14 residues. Trimming removed 0 bases at V and 4 bases at J, with 11 bases between. The CDR3 nucleotides read TGCGCCAGCAGCTTGGCCCCAGGGGCGTACGAGCAGTACTTC. The encoded protein is CASSLAPGAYEQYF.